The rows below give T cell receptor beta chains drawn from one sample of a study of T cell repertoires in cytomegalovirus infection. For these receptors, no antigen is known. TCRdb passed the reads through MiXCR, listing each CDR3 protein once. In the table there are fewer than 950,000 distinct CDR3 sequences, 32% of which are singletons. The sample was cultured CD8+ T cells from PBMCs, taken from culture after CMV antigen stimulation. The receptors were sampled from a human donor in good health (CMV status not recorded). Some clones in this sample may be carry-over from other donors' samples. Both conserved end residues are part of each CDR3. The D gene is left open where the match is weak. Expanded clones get a size class; other rows say once, few or many, or leave the size out.

clone size: .; V gene: TRBV25-1; D gene: TRBD1; J gene: TRBJ1-6; CDR3 protein: CASSGRGQGSSPLHF; CDR3 DNA: TGTGCCAGCAGTGGGCGGGGACAGGGTAGTTCACCCCTCCACTTT
clone size: .; V gene: TRBV6-2/TRBV6-3; D gene: .; J gene: TRBJ2-3; CDR3 protein: CASNPDYPADTQYF; CDR3 DNA: TGTGCCAGCAACCCCGACTATCCAGCAGATACGCAGTATTTT
clone size: .; V gene: TRBV10-3; D gene: TRBD1; J gene: TRBJ1-2; CDR3 protein: CAISANGQGDGYTF; CDR3 DNA: TGTGCCATCAGCGCCAATGGACAGGGGGATGGCTACACCTTC
clone size: .; V gene: TRBV20-1; D gene: TRBD2; J gene: TRBJ2-3; CDR3 protein: CSARDRASGVTDTQYF; CDR3 DNA: TGCAGTGCTAGAGATCGGGCTAGCGGGGTCACAGATACGCAGTATTTT
clone size: few; V gene: TRBV15; D gene: .; J gene: TRBJ2-3; CDR3 protein: CATRSRGSTDTQYF; CDR3 DNA: TGTGCCACCCGGTCGAGGGGCAGCACAGATACGCAGTATTTT
clone size: .; V gene: TRBV25-1; D gene: TRBD1; J gene: TRBJ2-5; CDR3 protein: CASSDTNGAGGQAQYF; CDR3 DNA: TGTGCCAGCAGTGATACCAATGGGGCAGGGGGCCAGGCCCAGTACTTC
clone size: many; V gene: TRBV6-5; D gene: .; J gene: TRBJ2-1; CDR3 protein: CASSFFRGMSSYNEQFF; CDR3 DNA: TGTGCCAGCAGTTTCTTCCGAGGGATGAGCTCCTACAATGAGCAGTTCTTC
clone size: .; V gene: TRBV6-5; D gene: .; J gene: TRBJ1-4; CDR3 protein: CASSLRDTNEKLFF; CDR3 DNA: TGTGCCAGCAGTCTCCGGGACACTAATGAAAAACTGTTTTTT
clone size: .; V gene: TRBV5-1; D gene: TRBD1; J gene: TRBJ2-1; CDR3 protein: CASSFPGQGSSYNEQFF; CDR3 DNA: TGCGCCAGCAGCTTCCCGGGACAGGGGAGCTCCTACAATGAGCAGTTCTTC
clone size: once; V gene: TRBV13; D gene: .; J gene: TRBJ1-1; CDR3 protein: CASSLNSGAPEAFF; CDR3 DNA: TGTGCCAGCAGCTTAAACTCGGGGGCACCTGAAGCTTTCTTT
clone size: .; V gene: TRBV4-3; D gene: .; J gene: TRBJ1-6; CDR3 protein: CASSQGAASVNSPLHF; CDR3 DNA: TGCGCCAGCAGCCAAGGGGCAGCTTCGGTTAATTCACCCCTCCACTTT
clone size: .; V gene: TRBV15; D gene: .; J gene: TRBJ2-7; CDR3 protein: CATSRDAVTSYEQYF; CDR3 DNA: TGTGCCACCAGCAGAGATGCGGTAACCTCCTACGAGCAGTACTTC
clone size: .; V gene: TRBV7-8; D gene: .; J gene: TRBJ1-5; CDR3 protein: CASSDRQTNQPQHF; CDR3 DNA: TGTGCCAGCAGCGATCGACAGACTAATCAGCCCCAGCATTTT
clone size: few; V gene: TRBV7-7; D gene: .; J gene: TRBJ2-4; CDR3 protein: CASSPSPQGIQYF; CDR3 DNA: TGTGCTAGCAGCCCCAGCCCCCAAGGGATTCAGTACTTC
clone size: .; V gene: TRBV2; D gene: .; J gene: TRBJ2-4; CDR3 protein: CASSDTLRNIQYF; CDR3 DNA: TGTGCCAGCAGTGATACACTTAGAAACATTCAGTACTTC
clone size: .; V gene: TRBV12-3/TRBV12-4; D gene: TRBD1; J gene: TRBJ2-1; CDR3 protein: CASTRSGTGKDNEQFF; CDR3 DNA: TGTGCCAGCACCCGTTCCGGGACAGGGAAGGACAATGAGCAGTTCTTC
clone size: .; V gene: TRBV10-3; D gene: TRBD1; J gene: TRBJ1-2; CDR3 protein: CAISTTGTGDGYTF; CDR3 DNA: TGTGCCATCAGTACTACCGGGACAGGGGATGGCTACACCTTC
clone size: few; V gene: TRBV6-1; D gene: .; J gene: TRBJ1-1; CDR3 protein: CASSHYVSMNTEAFF; CDR3 DNA: TGTGCCAGCAGTCACTATGTCTCTATGAACACTGAAGCTTTCTTT
clone size: .; V gene: TRBV7-6; D gene: .; J gene: TRBJ2-2; CDR3 protein: CASSPGRTVFTGELFF; CDR3 DNA: TGTGCCAGCAGCCCCGGACGGACAGTTTTCACCGGGGAGCTGTTTTTT
clone size: many; V gene: TRBV7-9; D gene: TRBD2; J gene: TRBJ2-3; CDR3 protein: CASSRGTSGGLATDTQYF; CDR3 DNA: TGTGCCAGCAGCCGTGGGACTAGCGGGGGCCTCGCGACAGATACGCAGTATTTT
clone size: .; V gene: TRBV6-1; D gene: .; J gene: TRBJ1-2; CDR3 protein: CASNFQRAEGYTF; CDR3 DNA: TGTGCCAGCAATTTCCAACGGGCGGAGGGCTACACCTTC
clone size: .; V gene: TRBV6-2/TRBV6-3; D gene: .; J gene: TRBJ2-7; CDR3 protein: CASSSRGDRAYEQYF; CDR3 DNA: TGTGCCAGCAGTTCCCGGGGCGACAGAGCCTACGAGCAGTACTTC
clone size: few; V gene: TRBV13; D gene: .; J gene: TRBJ2-7; CDR3 protein: CASSSPNRAGEQYF; CDR3 DNA: TGTGCCAGCAGCTCCCCCAACAGGGCGGGCGAGCAGTACTTC
clone size: once; V gene: TRBV27; D gene: .; J gene: TRBJ1-5; CDR3 protein: CASSSYRDGDQPQHF; CDR3 DNA: TGTGCCAGCAGTTCTTACAGGGACGGTGATCAGCCCCAGCATTTT
clone size: .; V gene: TRBV20-1; D gene: .; J gene: TRBJ1-4; CDR3 protein: CSAPARGSTNEKLFF; CDR3 DNA: TGCAGTGCACCAGCGAGGGGGTCAACTAATGAAAAACTGTTTTTT
clone size: few; V gene: TRBV12-5; D gene: .; J gene: TRBJ2-7; CDR3 protein: CASGLGVNRDEQYF; CDR3 DNA: TGTGCTAGTGGTTTGGGGGTGAACAGGGACGAGCAGTACTTC
clone size: few; V gene: TRBV4-1; D gene: TRBD1; J gene: TRBJ2-1; CDR3 protein: CASSQDTGQGARNEQFF; CDR3 DNA: TGCGCCAGCAGCCAAGATACCGGACAGGGGGCGCGTAATGAGCAGTTCTTC
clone size: .; V gene: TRBV7-9; D gene: .; J gene: TRBJ1-1; CDR3 protein: CASSLGVVTEAFF; CDR3 DNA: TGTGCCAGCAGCTTAGGGGTCGTCACTGAAGCTTTCTTT
clone size: few; V gene: TRBV7-9; D gene: .; J gene: TRBJ2-1; CDR3 protein: CASRSQGTDNEQFF; CDR3 DNA: TGTGCCAGCAGATCACAGGGAACCGACAATGAGCAGTTCTTC
clone size: .; V gene: TRBV20-1; D gene: TRBD2; J gene: TRBJ2-1; CDR3 protein: CSARDRAGGFYNEQFF; CDR3 DNA: TGCAGTGCTAGAGATCGGGCCGGGGGGTTTTACAATGAGCAGTTCTTC
clone size: .; V gene: TRBV27; D gene: TRBD1; J gene: TRBJ2-3; CDR3 protein: CASSTGDTDTQYF; CDR3 DNA: TGTGCCAGCTCGACAGGGGACACAGATACGCAGTATTTT
clone size: few; V gene: TRBV20-1; D gene: TRBD2; J gene: TRBJ2-1; CDR3 protein: CSARDLAGAFVDEQFF; CDR3 DNA: TGCAGTGCTAGGGATCTAGCGGGGGCCTTTGTCGATGAGCAGTTCTTC
clone size: .; V gene: TRBV2; D gene: .; J gene: TRBJ2-5; CDR3 protein: CASTPAGETQYF; CDR3 DNA: TGTGCCAGCACGCCGGCAGGGGAGACCCAGTACTTC
clone size: .; V gene: TRBV6-6; D gene: TRBD1; J gene: TRBJ1-2; CDR3 protein: CASSPRDSAGSGYGYTF; CDR3 DNA: TGTGCCAGCAGCCCGAGGGACAGTGCCGGTTCGGGGTATGGCTACACCTTC
clone size: few; V gene: TRBV6-5; D gene: .; J gene: TRBJ2-1; CDR3 protein: CASRFDGSSYNEQFF; CDR3 DNA: TGTGCCAGCAGATTCGACGGTAGCTCCTACAATGAGCAGTTCTTC
clone size: .; V gene: TRBV28; D gene: TRBD1; J gene: TRBJ1-2; CDR3 protein: CASSDSGTGPQNYGYTF; CDR3 DNA: TGTGCCAGCAGTGATTCAGGGACAGGGCCCCAAAACTATGGCTACACCTTC
clone size: .; V gene: TRBV12-3/TRBV12-4; D gene: TRBD1; J gene: TRBJ2-3; CDR3 protein: CATVTGGGDTQYF; CDR3 DNA: TGTGCCACCGTGACAGGGGGCGGGGATACGCAGTATTTT
clone size: .; V gene: TRBV20-1; D gene: .; J gene: TRBJ1-2; CDR3 protein: CSARDSEDYGYTF; CDR3 DNA: TGCAGTGCTAGAGATAGCGAGGACTATGGCTACACCTTC
clone size: few; V gene: TRBV6-2/TRBV6-3; D gene: .; J gene: TRBJ2-1; CDR3 protein: CASSYSRDEQFF; CDR3 DNA: TGTGCCAGCAGTTACTCCCGGGACGAGCAGTTCTTC
clone size: few; V gene: TRBV7-9; D gene: .; J gene: TRBJ1-1; CDR3 protein: CASSAQTDEAFF; CDR3 DNA: TGTGCCAGCAGCGCCCAGACAGATGAAGCTTTCTTT
clone size: many; V gene: TRBV28; D gene: .; J gene: TRBJ1-5; CDR3 protein: CASSLSPSYHQPQHF; CDR3 DNA: TGTGCCAGCAGTTTATCCCCGAGTTACCATCAGCCCCAGCATTTT